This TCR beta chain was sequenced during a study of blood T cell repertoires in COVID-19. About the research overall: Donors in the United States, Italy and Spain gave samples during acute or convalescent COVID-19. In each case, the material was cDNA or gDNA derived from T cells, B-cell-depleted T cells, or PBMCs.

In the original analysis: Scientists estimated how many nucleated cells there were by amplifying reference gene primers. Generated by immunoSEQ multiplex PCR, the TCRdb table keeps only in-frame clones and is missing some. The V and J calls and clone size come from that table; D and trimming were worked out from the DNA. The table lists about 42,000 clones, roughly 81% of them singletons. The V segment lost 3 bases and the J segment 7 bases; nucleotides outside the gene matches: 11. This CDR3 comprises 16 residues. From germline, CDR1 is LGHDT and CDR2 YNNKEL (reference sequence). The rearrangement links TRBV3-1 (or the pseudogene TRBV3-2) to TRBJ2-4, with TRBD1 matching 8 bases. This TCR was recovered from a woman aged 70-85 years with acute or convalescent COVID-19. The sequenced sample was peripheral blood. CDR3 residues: CASSQLHGQGVNIQYF. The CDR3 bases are TGTGCCAGCAGCCAGCTCCACGGACAGGGTGTGAACATTCAGTACTTC.